These T cell receptor beta chains were read from a single sample in a study of blood T cell repertoires in COVID-19. Only in-frame clones appear in the TCRdb table, and some are missing; sequencing was by immunoSEQ multiplex PCR. The table shows around 130,000 clones, with 87% occurring only once. The material sequenced was peripheral blood. The receptors stem from a woman aged 45-59 years with acute or convalescent COVID-19. CDR3s include the opening cysteine and the closing phenylalanine or tryptophan. The D gene is left open where the match is weak. Where a row states a size, it is once, few, many or the class of an expanded clone; other rows omit it.

d_call,j_call,v_call,clone_size,cdr3_aa,cdr3_nt
TRBD1,TRBJ2-2,TRBV6-6,NA,CASSPGTGAFPGELFF,TGTGCCAGCAGCCCCGGGACAGGGGCATTCCCCGGGGAGCTGTTTTTT
NA,TRBJ1-3,TRBV4-3,once,CASSLKQGFGNTIYF,TGCGCCAGCAGCCTAAAGCAGGGGTTCGGAAACACCATATATTTT
TRBD1,TRBJ2-1,TRBV6-6,NA,CATSDRSSEQFF,TGTGCCACCTCGGACAGGTCATCTGAGCAGTTCTTC
NA,TRBJ2-7,TRBV29-1,NA,CSAGDNYEQYF,TGCAGCGCCGGGGACAACTACGAGCAGTACTTC
TRBD1,TRBJ1-1,TRBV6-6,NA,CASSYSAGGNEAFF,TGTGCCAGCAGTTACTCGGCAGGGGGCAATGAAGCTTTCTTT
TRBD2,TRBJ2-2,TRBV19,NA,CASSIGAGFNTGELFF,TGTGCCAGTAGTATTGGAGCGGGGTTTAACACCGGGGAGCTGTTTTTT
NA,TRBJ1-2,TRBV7-8,NA,CASSGVTVFGYTF,TGTGCCAGCAGCGGGGTGACAGTCTTTGGCTACACCTTC
NA,TRBJ2-7,TRBV5-1,NA,CASSQTVGPPYEQYF,TGCGCCAGCAGCCAAACCGTGGGGCCGCCCTACGAGCAGTACTTC
TRBD2,TRBJ2-5,TRBV19,NA,CASSTQRERQETQYF,TGTGCCAGTAGTACCCAGCGGGAACGCCAAGAGACCCAGTACTTC
NA,TRBJ1-5,TRBV27,NA,CASSFSSGLGQPQHF,TGTGCCAGCAGCTTTAGTTCAGGATTAGGTCAGCCCCAGCATTTT
TRBD2,TRBJ2-3,TRBV7-9,NA,CASSPLLASSTDTQYF,TGTGCCAGCAGCCCGTTACTAGCGTCCAGCACAGATACGCAGTATTTT
NA,TRBJ1-3,TRBV19,once,CASTLLGGSNTIYF,TGTGCCAGTACCCTACTAGGGGGATCGAACACCATATATTTT
TRBD1,TRBJ1-4,TRBV7-2,NA,CASQRDRTNEKLFF,TGTGCCAGCCAGAGGGACAGAACTAATGAAAAACTGTTTTTT
NA,TRBJ1-4,TRBV19,NA,CASSIGGQPNEKLFF,TGTGCCAGTAGTATCGGCGGACAGCCAAATGAAAAACTGTTTTTT
TRBD2,TRBJ2-1,TRBV6-2/TRBV6-3,once,CASSYSSSGRQFF,TGTGCCAGCAGTTACTCGAGTAGCGGGAGGCAGTTCTTC
NA,TRBJ1-2,TRBV28,NA,CASSLAGYYGYTF,TGTGCCAGCAGTTTAGCAGGGTACTATGGCTACACCTTC
NA,TRBJ1-5,TRBV19,NA,CASRERGSRSNQPQHF,TGTGCCAGTAGGGAGAGAGGTTCTCGGAGCAATCAGCCCCAGCATTTT